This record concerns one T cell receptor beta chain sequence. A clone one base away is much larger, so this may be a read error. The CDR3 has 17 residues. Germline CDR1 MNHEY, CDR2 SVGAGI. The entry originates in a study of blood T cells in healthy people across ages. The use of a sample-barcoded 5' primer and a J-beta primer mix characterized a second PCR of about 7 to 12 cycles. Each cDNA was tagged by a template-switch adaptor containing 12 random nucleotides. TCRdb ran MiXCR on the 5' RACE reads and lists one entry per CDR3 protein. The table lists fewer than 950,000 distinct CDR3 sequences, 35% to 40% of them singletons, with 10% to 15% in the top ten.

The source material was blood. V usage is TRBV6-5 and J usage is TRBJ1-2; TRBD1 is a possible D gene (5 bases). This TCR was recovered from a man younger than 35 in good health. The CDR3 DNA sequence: TGTGCCGGCAGTTACACCTCTTCACAAGACAGTCTTAGTGGCTACACCTTC. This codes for CAGSYTSSQDSLSGYTF.